The sequence of this T cell receptor beta chain was determined in a study of Graves' ophthalmopathy and Graves' hyperthyroidism (dated by TCRdb to 2017 to 2018). With respect to the entire study: Peripheral blood was collected before any treatment was given, at the time of initial diagnosis. For independent validation, a separate cohort was made up of roughly 19 hyperthyroidism patients plus 17 patients who later progressed from hyperthyroidism to ophthalmopathy. TCR beta repertoire signatures were used to distinguish Graves' ophthalmopathy from Graves' hyperthyroidism and to predict progression to ophthalmopathy. To explore V-J signatures distinguishing ophthalmopathy from hyperthyroidism, a discovery set of about 99 patients (about 44 ophthalmopathy, roughly 60 stable hyperthyroidism) was enrolled. T-cell repertoires of thyroid tissue and blood were compared in over five hyperthyroidism patients. In total, under 150 blood samples were TCR-sequenced: 43 ophthalmopathy, some 75 hyperthyroidism and roughly 17 hyperthyroidism-to-ophthalmopathy patients. After sampling, hyperthyroidism patients received methimazole starting at 30 mg daily, and ophthalmopathy patients received high-dose intravenous methylprednisolone.

Ophthalmopathy patients were characterized by moderately to severely active disease, a Clinical Activity Score of at least 3, a NOSPECS grade of at least 4, and a disease duration under 3 months. Patients with other autoimmune diseases, uncontrolled infections, pregnancy or lactation were excluded. Clinical symptoms, serum thyroxine, TRAb, thyroid ultrasound and orbital computed tomography were used for diagnosis. Ficoll-Paque density gradient centrifugation was used to isolate PBMCs from 9.5 to 10 ml of fresh peripheral blood. Total RNA was extracted with Trizol reagent and quality-checked on an Agilent 2100 Bioanalyzer. The V and J ends are trimmed by 4 bases and 0 bases, leaving 6 bases between them. The germline V gene (reference sequence) specifies DFQATT as CDR1 and SNEGSKA as CDR2. The CDR3 goes from the cysteine to the phenylalanine over 12 residues. This entry keeps only the CDR3 DNA: 36 bases, framed from base 1.

Summary of the overall study and its limitations: In validation, the model predicted ophthalmopathy progression with about 71% sensitivity and approximately 75% specificity; about a dozen predicted patients were CT-confirmed with GO in a median of approximately 6.2 months. Most expanded thyroid clonotypes with a frequency above 0.001 also appeared in blood, which suggests that blood repertoires may reflect the immune response in the thyroid. In cross-validation, the 13-signature model distinguished ophthalmopathy from stable hyperthyroidism with nearly 90% sensitivity and approximately 81% specificity, and in the test set the corresponding values were approximately 79% and 70%. No statistical method was used to predetermine the sample size, and group allocation was not hidden from the investigators.

For repertoire sequencing, the TCR beta CDR3 regions were amplified from RNA transcripts. HTBI primers and the Qiagen OneStep RT-PCR kit were used in a first-round RT-PCR, which was followed by a second-round multiplex PCR, size selection and purification. Sequencing of the libraries was carried out on an Illumina HiSeq2000 in paired-end mode with 100 bp reads. The published analysis was carried out like this. SOAPnuke was used for read processing, and reads with adapters, uncalled bases, a mean Phred below 15, or no exact constant-primer or identifier match were discarded. COPE v1.2.5 was used to merge high-quality paired reads. Unique nucleotide sequences were defined as clonotypes and aligned to IMGT TRB V, D and J references using MiTCR v1.1. The analysis was limited to V-J combinations with a frequency above 0.0001, which together covered 99.2% of repertoires. For each V-J combination, a TCR clonal expansion and chaos score was defined as the ratio of F50 clonal expansion to chaos observed in the TCRdist matrix. Welch's t-statistics and random forest were used to reduce the features to approximately 13 V-J combinations, which were then used as input to a naive Bayes classifier. The similarity between thyroid and blood repertoires was quantified using the Morisita-Horn index. Using fastp trimming at Q25 and MiXCR clonotype assembly, TCRdb reanalyzed the public sequencing data and kept in-frame beta chains. Each record represents a unique CDR3 protein, reported with the most common genes and DNA among its rows. The V and J calls and clone size are TCRdb's, not the authors'. The sample yields 200,000 to 300,000 distinct CDR3 sequences; around 42% were counted once. The ten largest clones add up to approximately 51% of the sample.

Many counts were recorded for this clonotype. What this receptor recognizes is not known. It has no much larger one-base neighbor in the sample; base qualities were not kept. The receptor chain draws on TRBV20-1 and TRBJ1-2; no D gene can be assigned with confidence. This TCR was sampled from an adult man with Graves' ophthalmopathy. Sequenced input: peripheral blood. In nucleotides, the sequence is TGCAGTGCTATACCAGCTAACTATGGCTACACCTTC. Its protein is CSAIPANYGYTF.